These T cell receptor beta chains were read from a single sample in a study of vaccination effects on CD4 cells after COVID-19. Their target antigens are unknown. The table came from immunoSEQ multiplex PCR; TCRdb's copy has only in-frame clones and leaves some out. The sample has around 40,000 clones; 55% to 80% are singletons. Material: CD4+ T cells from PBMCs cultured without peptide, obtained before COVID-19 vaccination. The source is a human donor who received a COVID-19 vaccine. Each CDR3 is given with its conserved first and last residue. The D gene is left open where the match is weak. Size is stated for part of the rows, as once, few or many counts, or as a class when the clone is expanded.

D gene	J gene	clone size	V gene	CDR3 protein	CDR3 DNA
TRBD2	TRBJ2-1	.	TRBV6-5	CASRGLAGAPNEQFF	TGTGCCAGCAGGGGACTAGCGGGAGCCCCGAATGAGCAGTTCTTC
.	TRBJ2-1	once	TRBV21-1	CASSKEVGAYEQFF	TGTGCCAGCAGCAAAGAGGTCGGGGCCTATGAGCAGTTCTTC
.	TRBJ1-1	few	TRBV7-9	CASSLGLVTEAFF	TGTGCCAGCAGCTTAGGTCTGGTGACTGAAGCTTTCTTT
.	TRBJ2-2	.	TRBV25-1	CASSELGKGYLNAGELFF	TGTGCCAGCAGTGAATTGGGGAAAGGGTATTTGAATGCCGGGGAGCTGTTTTTT
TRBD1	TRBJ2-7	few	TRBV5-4	CASSSPTGAGYEQYF	TGTGCCAGCAGCTCCCCGACAGGGGCAGGCTACGAGCAGTACTTC
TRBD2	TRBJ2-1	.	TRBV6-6	CATLLAGVNNEQFF	TGTGCCACCCTACTAGCGGGGGTCAACAATGAGCAGTTCTTC
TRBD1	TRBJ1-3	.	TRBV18	CASSPPGTGGLGNTIYF	TGTGCCAGCTCACCACCGGGGACAGGGGGCCTCGGAAACACCATATATTTT
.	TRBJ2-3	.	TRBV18	CASSHYRGGSTDTQYF	TGTGCCAGCTCACACTACAGGGGGGGAAGCACAGATACGCAGTATTTT
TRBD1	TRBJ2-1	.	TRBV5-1	CASSLAGQGLRNEQFF	TGCGCCAGCAGCTTGGCTGGACAGGGACTTCGGAATGAGCAGTTCTTC
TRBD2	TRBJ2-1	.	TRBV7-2	CASSLSGSSSYNEQFF	TGTGCCAGCAGCCTTAGCGGGAGTAGCTCCTACAATGAGCAGTTCTTC
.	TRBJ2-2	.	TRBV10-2	CATTAGGGELFF	TGCGCCACCACGGCCGGTGGGGGGGAGCTGTTTTTT
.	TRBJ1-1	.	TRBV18	CASSARQDTEAFF	TGTGCCAGCTCAGCTCGACAGGATACTGAAGCTTTCTTT
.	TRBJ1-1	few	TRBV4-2	CASSQDNNEAFF	TGTGCCAGCAGCCAGGACAATAATGAAGCTTTCTTT
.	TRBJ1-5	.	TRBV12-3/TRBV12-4	CASSPDRAQPQHF	TGTGCCAGCAGCCCGGACCGTGCCCAGCCCCAGCATTTT
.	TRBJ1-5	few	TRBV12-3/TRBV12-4	CASRTTGNQPQHF	TGTGCCAGCAGAACTACAGGGAATCAGCCCCAGCATTTT
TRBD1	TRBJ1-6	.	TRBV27	CASSQQGANSPLHF	TGTGCCAGCAGTCAACAGGGGGCTAATTCACCCCTCCACTTT
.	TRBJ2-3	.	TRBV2	CASSSGGGLADTQYF	TGTGCCAGCAGTTCCGGTGGGGGGCTCGCAGATACGCAGTATTTT
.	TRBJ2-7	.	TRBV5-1	CASSSPTGLGFSSYEQYF	TGCGCCAGCAGCTCGCCCACCGGTTTGGGGTTCAGCTCCTACGAGCAGTACTTC
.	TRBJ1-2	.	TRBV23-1	CASTLQGVGYTF	TGCGCCAGCACCTTACAGGGAGTTGGCTACACCTTC
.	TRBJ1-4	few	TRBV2	CASSGGTYEKLFF	TGTGCCAGCAGTGGCGGGACCTATGAAAAACTGTTTTTT
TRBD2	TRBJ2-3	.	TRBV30	CAWRGLAGTDTQYF	TGTGCCTGGAGGGGACTAGCGGGCACAGATACGCAGTATTTT
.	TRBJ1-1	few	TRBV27	CASSSSRVVEAFF	TGTGCCAGCAGTTCGTCCAGGGTTGTTGAAGCTTTCTTT
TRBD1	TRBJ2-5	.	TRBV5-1	CASSTSTGVRIETQYF	TGCGCCAGCAGCACCTCCACAGGGGTAAGGATTGAGACCCAGTACTTC
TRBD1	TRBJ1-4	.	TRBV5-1	CASSKGQGTEKLFF	TGCGCCAGCAGTAAGGGACAGGGGACTGAAAAACTGTTTTTT
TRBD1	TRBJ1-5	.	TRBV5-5	CASSLEGQRVDSNQPQHF	TGTGCCAGCAGCTTGGAGGGACAGAGAGTCGATAGCAATCAGCCCCAGCATTTT
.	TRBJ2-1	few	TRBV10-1	CASSESGQTNKQFF	TGCGCCAGCAGTGAGTCCGGACAGACCAATAAGCAGTTCTTC
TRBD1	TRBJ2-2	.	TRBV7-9	CASSLGDRAYTGELFF	TGTGCCAGCAGCCTAGGGGACAGGGCGTACACCGGGGAGCTGTTTTTT
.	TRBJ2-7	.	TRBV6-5	CASSNRDHEQYF	TGTGCCAGCAGTAACCGGGACCACGAGCAGTACTTC